The 13 T cell receptor beta chains below all came from one sample that was sequenced in a study of Ad26.COV2.S vaccination and SARS-CoV-2 variants. Noted treatment: roughly 20 received Ad26.COV2.S at low or high dose, single or two shots; several received placebo; per-sample allocation not given. After the first vaccine or placebo injection, samples were drawn on day 63. Method: immunoSEQ multiplex PCR; TCRdb's copy keeps in-frame clones and lacks some. This table has 240,000 or so clones, roughly 90% appearing once. The sample was peripheral blood, taken in a trial of Ad26.COV2.S vaccine versus placebo. These receptors originate from a person between 18 and 59 years old who received the Ad26.COV2.S COVID-19 vaccine or a placebo.

The CDR3 DNA reads as TGTGCCAGCGGGAAGACAGCCTACGAGCAGTACTTC. It encodes CASGKTAYEQYF. The chain carries TRBV9 and TRBJ2-7, with TRBD1 as a possible D gene (5 bases). The CDR3 length is 12 residues. Looked up from germline, CDR1 is SGDLS and CDR2 is YYNGEE. The V gene lost 7 bases and the J gene lost 2 bases, with 10 bases spanning the gap.

The V and J genes are TRBV19 and TRBJ1-5; no clear D gene. Germline V gene sequence: CDR1 LNHDA, CDR2 SQIVND (reference sequence). The CDR3 is 15 residues long. V shed 1 base and J shed 4 bases, with 11 bases lying between them. CDR3 amino acids: CASSIGPPGNQPQHF. The CDR3 DNA sequence: TGTGCCAGTAGTATAGGTCCCCCGGGAAATCAGCCCCAGCATTTT. The full variable domain, with the rest looked up from reference TRBV19 and TRBJ1-5, is DGGITQSPKYLFRKEGQNVTLSCEQNLNHDAMYWYRQDPGQGLRLIYYSQIVNDFQKGDIAEGYSVSREKKESFPLTVTSAQKNPTAFYLCASSIGPPGNQPQHFGDGTRLSIL.

To note about this clone: Its ends do not fully match the called genes, so a read error is possible. This chain joins TRBV2 and TRBJ2-7; 7 bases align to TRBD1. Germline V CDR1 and CDR2: SNHLY, FYNNEI. The CDR3 runs to 12 residues. The CDR3 reads CASRETGYEQYF. The DNA of the CDR3 is TGTGCCAGCAGAGAGACAGGGTACGAACAGTACTTC.

The J gene is TRBJ1-2, the V gene TRBV4-2; unclear D gene. The CDR3 is made up of 18 amino acids. Germline loops: CDR1 LGHNA, CDR2 YNFKEQ. V was clipped by 0 bases and J by 2 bases, with 19 bases between them. The CDR3 region has the DNA TGTGCCAGCAGCCAAGAGGTAACAGTCTCAACCAGAAACTATGGCTACACCTTC. It translates to CASSQEVTVSTRNYGYTF.

The CDR3 protein is CASSVDYGSYEQYF. The CDR3 bases are TGTGCCAGCAGCGTAGACTATGGATCCTACGAGCAGTACTTC. The genes are TRBV9 and TRBJ2-7; D gene ambiguous. Looked up from germline, CDR1 is SGDLS and CDR2 is YYNGEE. Trimming left V 0 bases short and J 1 base short, with 8 bases between. This CDR3 spans 14 amino acids.

The V call is TRBV25-1, the J call TRBJ2-7; D gene uncertain. With 2 bases removed from V and 4 bases from J, the gap between germline ends came to 18 bases. The CDR3 sequence is 16 residues long. Germline V gene lookup returns CDR1 MGHDK and CDR2 SYGVNS. The DNA of the CDR3 is TGTGCCAGCAGTGAAAACTCGGCCGGAGATTGGTACGAGCAGTACTTC. Encoded protein: CASSENSAGDWYEQYF.

The V and J genes are TRBV4-1 and TRBJ2-5; TRBD1 might be the D (5 bases). CDR1 MGHRA and CDR2 YSYEKL come from the germline V gene. V gave up 0 bases and J gave up 4 bases, with 18 bases separating them. The CDR3 length is 17 residues. CDR3 coding DNA: TGCGCCAGCAGCCAAGAAAGGAAGGGGATTTTTTCAGAGACCCAGTACTTC. It encodes CASSQERKGIFSETQYF.

The chain joins TRBV18 to TRBJ2-7, with 9 bases that match TRBD1. This CDR3 region has 19 residues. After removal of 3 bases from V and 2 bases from J, the junction contained 17 bases not matched to a gene. Germline-derived CDR1 and CDR2 are KGHSH and LQKENI. CDR3 sequence (DNA): TGTGCCAGCTCACCCCCGTTCCGGGGACAGGGTCCTATTACCTACGAGCAGTACTTC. It codes for CASSPPFRGQGPITYEQYF.

V gene TRBV6-5 combines with J gene TRBJ1-1; D remains ambiguous. The CDR3 sequence is 15 residues long. CDR1 is MNHEY and CDR2 is SVGAGI in the germline V gene. V shed 2 bases and J shed 4 bases, with 14 bases lying between them. The CDR3, as DNA: TGTGCCAGCAGTTACAACTGGCGGCTCGGCACTGAAGCTTTCTTT. Its protein product is CASSYNWRLGTEAFF.

This clone was picked up one time. J is TRBJ1-2 and V is TRBV12-3 or TRBV12-4, with TRBD1 matching over 8 bases. The trim removed 2 bases at V and 4 bases at J, leaving 0 bases unmatched. This CDR3 spans 13 amino acids. In DNA form, the CDR3 reads TGTGCCAGCAGTTTAACAGGGGGCTATGGCTACACCTTC. It encodes CASSLTGGYGYTF.

The chain's CDR3 is CASSLGSGGIGAGLNTEAFF. In nucleotides, the CDR3 is TGTGCCAGCAGCTTAGGTTCGGGAGGAATTGGGGCAGGGCTGAACACTGAAGCTTTCTTT. The rearrangement uses TRBV7-6 and TRBJ1-1, with D perhaps matching TRBD1 (5 bases). Germline V lookup: CDR1 SGHVS, CDR2 FNYEAQ. The V and J ends lost 1 base and 0 bases respectively, with 24 bases between them. CDR3 length equals 20 residues.

The chain has TRBV20-1 and TRBJ1-6, with D possibly matching TRBD1 (5 bases). In germline, CDR1 is DFQATT, CDR2 SNEGSKA (reference sequence). Trimming removed 7 bases at V and 8 bases at J, with 9 bases between. The CDR3 consists of 11 residues. CDR3 DNA: TGCAGTGTTGTAGGGGATTCACCCCTCCACTTT. It translates to CSVVGDSPLHF.

This rearrangement joins TRBV2 to TRBJ2-3; D gene uncertain. Germline CDR1 SNHLY, CDR2 FYNNEI. V was trimmed by 0 bases and J by 0 bases, leaving 4 bases between them. The CDR3 is made up of 14 amino acids. The DNA of the CDR3 is TGTGCCAGCAGTGAAGCGAGTAGCACAGATACGCAGTATTTT. Its protein is CASSEASSTDTQYF. Full variable domain (remainder filled in from reference TRBV2 and TRBJ2-3): EPEVTQTPSHQVTQMGQEVILRCVPISNHLYFYWYRQILGQKVEFLVSFYNNEISEKSEIFDDQFSVERPDGSNFTLKIRSTKLEDSAMYFCASSEASSTDTQYFGPGTRLTVL.